The 26 T cell receptor beta chains presented below share a single source sample, sequenced in a study of T cell repertoires in cytomegalovirus infection. TCRdb itself ran the reads through MiXCR, one entry per CDR3 protein. The table records more than 400,000 distinct CDR3 sequences, more than 20% of them present only once. Sequencing was carried out using PBMCs. The receptors were sampled from a human donor in good health (CMV status not recorded). Some clones in this sample may be carry-over from other donors' samples.

This chain connects TRBV18 to TRBJ1-1; D gene ambiguous. The germline V and J ends were trimmed by 3 bases and 1 base, with 12 bases remaining between them. The CDR3 spans 15 residues. CDR1 and CDR2 (germline): KGHSH, LQKENI. CDR3 amino acids: CASSPLRTGNTEAFF. Written as DNA, the CDR3 is TGTGCCAGCTCACCCCTTAGGACCGGGAACACTGAAGCTTTCTTT.

The chain links TRBV5-1 to TRBJ1-3; possibly TRBD1 for D (6 bases). Germline V gene data show CDR1 as SGHRS and CDR2 as YFSETQ. This CDR3 is built from 16 residues. Trimming stripped 0 bases from V and 1 base from J, with 11 bases between. For the CDR3, the DNA is TGCGCCAGCAGCTTGGGATACAGGGCGTCTGGAAACACCATATATTTT. Translated, it gives CASSLGYRASGNTIYF.

This clonotype was recorded at least ten times. The genes are TRBV7-8 and TRBJ2-4; the D gene is possibly TRBD2 (6 bases). V lost 0 bases and J 7 bases, leaving 16 bases between the germline ends. Germline assignment: CDR1 SGHVS and CDR2 FQNEAQ. CDR3 length: 16 amino acids. DNA for the CDR3: TGTGCCAGCAGCTTAGCGCGGGATTCCTGGCGGAACATTCAGTACTTC. Translating it yields CASSLARDSWRNIQYF.

In this sample, this clonotype turned up many times. The genes are TRBV12-3 or TRBV12-4 and TRBJ1-1, with D tentatively TRBD1 (5 bases). This CDR3 region has 14 residues. Trimming stripped 0 bases from V and 4 bases from J, with 9 bases between. The CDR3 loop is CASSLAEGSTEAFF. The DNA of the CDR3 is TGTGCCAGCAGTTTAGCGGAGGGGTCCACTGAAGCTTTCTTT.

V gene TRBV10-3 combines with J gene TRBJ1-5, with D tentatively TRBD1 (6 bases). The CDR3 is made up of 14 amino acids. Trimming took 6 bases from V and 4 from J, leaving 13 bases between them. Germline V gene sequence: CDR1 ENHRY, CDR2 SYGVKD. The CDR3 coding sequence is TGTGCCATCAGCACCGGGACAAGAAATCAGCCCCAGCATTTT. It codes for CAISTGTRNQPQHF.

This chain uses TRBV6-2 or TRBV6-3 with TRBJ2-1; D not resolved. Germline CDR1 MNHEY, CDR2 SVGEGT. Trimming shortened V by 2 bases and J by 10 bases, and 24 bases separated the two germline ends. The CDR3 is 17 residues long. The CDR3 here is CASSYPPEHLRTLEQFF. CDR3 nucleotides: TGTGCCAGCAGTTACCCCCCTGAGCACCTCCGGACGCTAGAGCAGTTCTTC.

The chain couples TRBV6-2 or TRBV6-3 to TRBJ2-3; 8 positions agree with TRBD2. This CDR3 contains 16 residues. Trimming took 5 bases from V and 2 from J; bases not matched to a gene: 9. CDR1 and CDR2 from the germline V gene are MNHEY and SVGEGT. The CDR3 region has the DNA TGTGCCAGCAGTGCCATAGCGGGGCCCAACACAGATACGCAGTATTTT. Its protein is CASSAIAGPNTDTQYF.

In this sample, this clonotype turned up a few times. The CDR3: CATRGPRHNEQFF. CDR3 DNA: TGTGCCACCAGGGGACCACGGCACAATGAGCAGTTCTTC. The rearrangement joins TRBV24-1 to TRBJ2-1, with D tentatively TRBD1 or TRBD2 (5 bases each). Germline CDR1 and CDR2: KGHDR and SFDVKD. V gave up 7 bases and J gave up 5 bases, with 11 bases separating them. This CDR3 has 13 residues.

The sample holds many counts of this clonotype. This chain joins TRBV27 and TRBJ2-1; no firm D call. Germline CDR1 is MNHEY and CDR2 is SMNVEV (reference sequence). Trimming stripped 6 bases from V and 3 bases from J, with 9 bases between. The CDR3 runs to 13 residues. The CDR3 sequence: CASSLTGYNEQFF. CDR3 sequence (DNA): TGTGCCAGCAGCTTAACTGGCTACAATGAGCAGTTCTTC.

The rearrangement joins TRBV7-2 to TRBJ2-5; 7 bases agree with TRBD2. After removal of 5 bases from V and 4 bases from J, the junction contained 10 bases not matched to a gene. The CDR3 extends over 15 amino acids. Germline CDR1 SGHTA, CDR2 FQGNSA. CDR3 DNA: TGTGCCAGCAGCCCCCGCTCGCCGGGGGGAGAGACCCAGTACTTC. Protein sequence: CASSPRSPGGETQYF.

The rearrangement links TRBV7-2 to TRBJ1-2, with D possibly matching TRBD1 (6 bases). V was cut by 5 bases and J by 10 bases, with 23 bases left in between. The CDR3 sequence is 15 residues long. Per germline, CDR1 SGHTA and CDR2 FQGNSA. CDR3 bases: TGTGCCAGCAGCCGCCCGGGTTTAGGGACAATCGACTACACCTTC. This encodes CASSRPGLGTIDYTF.

This chain uses TRBV24-1 with TRBJ2-2; 7 bases agree with TRBD2. The germline CDR1 and CDR2 sequences are KGHDR and SFDVKD. V shed 6 bases and J 1 base; nucleotides not matched to a gene: 1. CDR3 length equals 14 residues. Here the CDR3 DNA reads TGTGCCACCAGTCCGGGGGGGAACACCGGGGAGCTGTTTTTT. Its translation is CATSPGGNTGELFF.

The J gene is TRBJ2-3, the V gene TRBV28, with a weak D call TRBD1 (6 bases). Germline assignment: CDR1 MDHEN and CDR2 SYDVKM. The ends were cut back, 5 bases at V and 5 bases at J, with 17 bases in the middle. The CDR3 covers 15 residues. CDR3 sequence: CASSGAGQGKDTQYF. For the CDR3, the DNA is TGTGCCAGCAGTGGCGCTGGGCAGGGGAAAGATACGCAGTATTTT.

This clonotype was found a few times. J is TRBJ2-1 and V is TRBV20-1; D gene uncertain. V lost 3 bases to trimming and J lost 0 bases, with 9 bases between them. The V gene's germline CDR1 is DFQATT and CDR2 SNEGSKA (reference sequence). This CDR3 is 14 amino acids long. CDR3 DNA sequence: TGCAGTGCTAGGGTCACCCTCTCCTACAATGAGCAGTTCTTC. It yields the protein CSARVTLSYNEQFF.

This clonotype was counted a few times. The J gene is TRBJ1-1, the V gene TRBV5-4; D gene uncertain. The germline V and J ends were trimmed by 0 bases and 1 base, with 10 bases remaining between them. This CDR3 spans 15 amino acids. Germline V gives CDR1 SGHNT, CDR2 YYREEE (reference sequence). The CDR3 here is CASSLGVFGNTEAFF. DNA for the CDR3: TGTGCCAGCAGCTTGGGGGTTTTTGGGAACACTGAAGCTTTCTTT.

This clonotype was seen ten or more times. The genes are TRBV7-2 and TRBJ2-6; the D call may be TRBD1 or TRBD2 (6 bases each). CDR3 length equals 20 residues. Looked up from germline, CDR1 is SGHTA and CDR2 is FQGNSA. Trimming removed 4 bases at V and 0 bases at J, with 22 bases between. The CDR3 bases are TGTGCCAGCAGCTCCGCAAATCACAGGGACGGGAGCTCTGGGGCCAACGTCCTGACTTTC. This translates into CASSSANHRDGSSGANVLTF. Combining the CDR3 with reference TRBV7-2 and TRBJ2-6 gives the whole variable domain GAGVSQSPSNKVTEKGKDVELRCDPISGHTALYWYRQSLGQGLEFLIYFQGNSAPDKSGLPSDRFSAERTGGSVSTLTIQRTQQEDSAVYLCASSSANHRDGSSGANVLTFGAGSRLTVL.

V usage is TRBV4-1 and J usage is TRBJ2-3, with D hard to call. The germline gives CDR1 MGHRA, CDR2 YSYEKL. Between the trimmed V and J ends, which lost 1 base and 0 bases, there was a span of 14 bases. The CDR3 extends over 17 amino acids. CDR3 sequence reads: CASSQGFRRKSTDTQYF. The CDR3, as DNA: TGCGCCAGCAGCCAAGGATTTCGGCGTAAGAGCACAGATACGCAGTATTTT.

This clonotype ranks as medium-sized. This chain links TRBV7-2 with TRBJ2-2, with D possibly called TRBD1 or TRBD2 (5 bases each). The CDR3 spans 14 residues. The V end lost 10 bases, the J end lost 6 bases, and 18 bases lay between the germline ends. Per germline, CDR1 SGHTA and CDR2 FQGNSA. CDR3 in DNA: TGTGCCACCCGGGACCCTCGTCAGCCCGGGGAGCTGTTTTTT. Protein product: CATRDPRQPGELFF.

This chain joins TRBV29-1 and TRBJ1-4; D call uncertain. CDR1 SQVTM and CDR2 ANQGSEA come from the germline V gene. V was trimmed by 7 bases and J by 4 bases, leaving 7 bases between them. The CDR3 extends over 11 amino acids. The CDR3 coding sequence is TGCAGCGCCTGGGATAATGAAAAACTGTTTTTT. This translates into CSAWDNEKLFF.

There are a few counts of this clonotype. The gene calls are TRBV6-1 and TRBJ2-3; 9 bases line up with TRBD2. Trimming took 6 bases from V and 6 from J; bases not matched to a gene: 4. The CDR3 extends over 13 amino acids. CDR1 MNHNS and CDR2 SASEGT come from the germline V gene. The CDR3 sequence: CASSTGLADTQYF. The CDR3 DNA sequence: TGTGCCAGCAGCACCGGACTAGCGGATACGCAGTATTTT.

DNA of the CDR3: TGCGCCAGCAGCCAATTTAGCGGGAGGCGAATGGGTACGCAGTATTTT. This encodes CASSQFSGRRMGTQYF. The V call is TRBV4-3, the J call TRBJ2-3; TRBD2 matches 10 bases. The germline V gene encodes CDR1 LGHNA and CDR2 YSLEER. J lost 8 bases, V lost 2 bases, and 10 bases had no gene match. The CDR3 contains 16 residues.

Only a few counts were recorded for this clonotype. The chain joins TRBV7-2 to TRBJ1-1; no clear D gene. The CDR3 has 14 amino acids. V was pared by 1 base and J by 8 bases, with 14 bases between. Germline V lookup: CDR1 SGHTA, CDR2 FQGNSA. In nucleotides, the CDR3 is TGTGCCAGCAGCTTAGTCCCGCGGGCGGGGGAAGCTTTCTTT. This sequence encodes CASSLVPRAGEAFF.

This chain joins TRBV11-2 and TRBJ2-1; D gene unclear. CDR3 length equals 15 residues. Germline-derived CDR1 and CDR2 are SGHAT and FQNNGV. Trimming cost V 5 bases and J 10 bases, with 21 bases left between them. CDR3 in amino acids: CASSATVPRAWEQFF. In nucleotides, the CDR3 is TGTGCCAGCAGCGCGACGGTCCCAAGGGCGTGGGAGCAGTTCTTC. Supplemented by reference TRBV11-2 and TRBJ2-1, the full variable domain reads EAGVAQSPRYKIIEKRQSVAFWCNPISGHATLYWYQQILGQGPKLLIQFQNNGVVDDSQLPKDRFSAERLKGVDSTLKIQPAKLEDSAVYLCASSATVPRAWEQFFGPGTRLTVL.

The rearrangement links TRBV28 to TRBJ1-1, with no clear D. The CDR3 totals 10 residues. Germline V gene data show CDR1 as MDHEN and CDR2 as SYDVKM. The germline V and J ends were trimmed by 5 bases and 8 bases, with 6 bases remaining between them. In DNA form, the CDR3 reads TGTGCCAGCAGTGGGCGGGAAGCTTTCTTT. It specifies CASSGREAFF.

Ten or more counts support this clonotype. This chain links TRBV7-9 with TRBJ2-1, with 8 bases that match TRBD2. The ends lost 4 bases at V and 8 bases at J; junction bases unmatched: 25. Germline values: CDR1 SEHNR, CDR2 FQNEAQ (reference sequence). The CDR3 runs 20 residues. In DNA form, the CDR3 reads TGTGCCAGCAGCTCCTCCTCTACTAGCGGAGGTCGGACAATTGGATATGAGCAGTTCTTC. Translation: CASSSSSTSGGRTIGYEQFF. Together with reference TRBV7-9 and TRBJ2-1, the CDR3 gives the full variable domain: DTGVSQNPRHKITKRGQNVTFRCDPISEHNRLYWYRQTLGQGPEFLTYFQNEAQLEKSRLLSDRFSAERPKGSFSTLEIQRTEQGDSAMYLCASSSSSTSGGRTIGYEQFFGPGTRLTVL.

This clonotype has just a few counts. The chain carries TRBV7-8 and TRBJ2-3; perhaps TRBD2 as D (5 bases). V was cut by 1 base and J by 0 bases, with 11 bases left in between. The CDR3 is 16 residues long. Per the germline V gene, CDR1 is SGHVS and CDR2 is FQNEAQ. CDR3 sequence reads: CASSLGTVTSTDTQYF. As DNA, the CDR3 is TGTGCCAGCAGCTTAGGGACTGTCACTAGCACAGATACGCAGTATTTT. The variable domain in full, with the rest retrieved from reference TRBV7-8 and TRBJ2-3, is GAGVSQSPRYKVAKRGQDVALRCDPISGHVSLFWYQQALGQGPEFLTYFQNEAQLDKSGLPSDRFFAERPEGSVSTLKIQRTQQEDSAVYLCASSLGTVTSTDTQYFGPGTRLTVL.